Sequencing of this TCR beta chain was carried out in a study of blood T cells in healthy people across ages. Study details: With template switching, about one barcoded beta molecule was captured per two T cells. The study's findings and limits: Naive T cell percentage and TCR beta diversity correlated strongly.

As concerns this clonotype: The antigen remains undetermined.

Germline CDR1 is SGHTA and CDR2 is FQGNSA. Trimming stripped 4 bases from V and 4 bases from J, with 11 bases between. The CDR3 loop spans 14 amino acids. Next came a second PCR, run for roughly 6 to 11 cycles, which used a sample-barcoded 5' primer along with a J-beta primer mix. TCRdb ran MiXCR on the 5' RACE reads and lists one entry per CDR3 protein. The table has fewer than 750,000 distinct CDR3 sequences, around half seen once. The source is an elderly man in good health. The chain employs TRBV7-2 and TRBJ2-4, with D possibly being TRBD1 (6 bases). The sample comprised blood. This CDR3 reads CASSSQTGKNIQYF. In DNA, the CDR3 is TGTGCCAGCAGCTCACAGACAGGAAAAAACATTCAGTACTTC.